The 5 T cell receptor beta chains listed next were all sequenced from one sample in a study of blood T cell repertoires in COVID-19. Assay: immunoSEQ multiplex PCR; the TCRdb copy retains only in-frame clones and omits some. The table lists 90,000 to 150,000 clones, about 85% of them singletons. Sequencing used peripheral blood. These receptors were taken from a man aged 80 or over with acute or convalescent COVID-19.

Regarding this clone: The same CDR3 arises from other DNA sequences in this sample as well. The CDR3 loop reads CAISGGLAGGQETQYF. CDR3 bases: TGTGCCATCAGTGGGGGACTAGCGGGAGGGCAAGAGACCCAGTACTTC. J is TRBJ2-5 and V is TRBV10-3; 16 bases match TRBD2. Losses at the gene ends were 4 bases for V and 2 bases for J; bases not matched to a gene: 1. There are 16 residues in the CDR3. Germline V gene data show CDR1 as ENHRY and CDR2 as SYGVKD.

The gene calls are TRBV6-5 and TRBJ1-4; D is ambiguous. Germline V gene sequence: CDR1 MNHEY, CDR2 SVGAGI. V was clipped by 7 bases and J by 3 bases, with 9 bases between them. The CDR3 totals 13 residues. CDR3 in amino acids: CASNGLPNEKLFF. The DNA of the CDR3 is TGTGCCAGCAATGGGCTCCCTAATGAAAAACTGTTTTTT.

V gene TRBV12-3 or TRBV12-4 combines with J gene TRBJ1-5; no reliable D call. V was pared by 5 bases and J by 9 bases, with 14 bases between. The CDR3 loop spans 13 amino acids. In nucleotides, the CDR3 is TGTGCCAGCAGTCAAGGCCGGGTTTGGCCCCAGCATTTT. Translating it yields CASSQGRVWPQHF.

The rearrangement links TRBV5-1 to TRBJ1-3; D not resolved. Per germline, CDR1 SGHRS and CDR2 YFSETQ. The CDR3 totals 15 residues. The V end was cut by 4 bases, the J end by 2 bases, with 13 bases between. The CDR3 spells CASSREGSPGNTIYF. The CDR3 nucleotides are TGCGCCAGCAGCCGGGAGGGCAGTCCTGGAAACACCATATATTTT. The whole variable domain, filled in from reference TRBV5-1 and TRBJ1-3, reads KAGVTQTPRYLIKTRGQQVTLSCSPISGHRSVSWYQQTPGQGLQFLFEYFSETQRNKGNFPGRFSGRQFSNSRSEMNVSTLELGDSALYLCASSREGSPGNTIYFGEGSWLTVV.

This clone has just one count. The CDR3 reads CASSKLLRESTDTQYF. The CDR3 DNA is TGTGCCAGCAGCAAATTGTTACGGGAGAGCACAGATACGCAGTATTTT. The chain combines TRBV21-1 with TRBJ2-3; no DNA check was done on the table's D call, TRBD2. TRBV21-1 is assigned pseudogene status. This CDR3 spans 16 amino acids.